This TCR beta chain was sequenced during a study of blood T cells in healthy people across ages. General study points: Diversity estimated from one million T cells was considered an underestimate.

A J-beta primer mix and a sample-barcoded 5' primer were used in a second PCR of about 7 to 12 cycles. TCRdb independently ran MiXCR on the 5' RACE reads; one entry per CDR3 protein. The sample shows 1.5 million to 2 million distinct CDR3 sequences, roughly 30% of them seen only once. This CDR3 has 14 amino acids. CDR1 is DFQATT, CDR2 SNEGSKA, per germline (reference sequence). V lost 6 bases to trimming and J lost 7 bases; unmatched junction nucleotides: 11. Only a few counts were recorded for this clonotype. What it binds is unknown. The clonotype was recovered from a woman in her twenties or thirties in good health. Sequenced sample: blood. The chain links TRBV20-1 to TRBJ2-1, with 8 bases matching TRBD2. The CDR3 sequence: CSATGDSGTNEQFF. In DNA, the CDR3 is TGCAGTGCCACCGGTGATAGCGGGACAAATGAGCAGTTCTTC.